This TCR beta chain originates from a study of beta chain features in type 1 diabetes. Study-wide points: All four CD4+ subsets of Type 1 diabetes patients contained TCRB CDR3s that were moderately but significantly shorter.

Germline values: CDR1 MNHNY, CDR2 SVGAGI (reference sequence). The length of the CDR3 is 14 residues. V was trimmed by 6 bases and J by 2 bases, leaving 12 bases between them. As for this clone: Antigen specificity is unknown.

Every isolated RNA sample was fully reverse transcribed, so sequencing captured expressed TCRB transcripts. Assay used: immunoSEQ multiplex PCR; TCRdb lists only in-frame clones, some missing. This table holds under 300,000 clones, less than 30% found once. The chain joins TRBV6-6 to TRBJ2-3; maybe TRBD1 (5 bases). Source material: naive CD4+ T cells from blood. This receptor was taken from a woman aged 25 to 39 with type 1 diabetes. The CDR3 DNA is TGTGCCAGCAGCGACAGTAAGACCACAGATACGCAGTATTTT. Encoded protein: CASSDSKTTDTQYF.